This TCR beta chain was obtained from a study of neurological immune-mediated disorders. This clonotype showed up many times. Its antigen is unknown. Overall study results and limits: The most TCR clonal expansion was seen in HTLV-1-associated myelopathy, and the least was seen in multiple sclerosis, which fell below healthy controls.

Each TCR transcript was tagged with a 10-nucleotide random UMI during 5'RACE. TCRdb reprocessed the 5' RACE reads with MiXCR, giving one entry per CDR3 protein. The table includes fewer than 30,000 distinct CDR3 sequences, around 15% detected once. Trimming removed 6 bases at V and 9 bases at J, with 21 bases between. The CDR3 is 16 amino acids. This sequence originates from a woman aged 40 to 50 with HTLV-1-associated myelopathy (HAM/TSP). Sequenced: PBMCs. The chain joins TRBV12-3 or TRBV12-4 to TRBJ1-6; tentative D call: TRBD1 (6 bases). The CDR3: CASRGGTGSVGSPLHF. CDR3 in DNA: TGTGCCAGCAGAGGGGGGACCGGCTCGGTGGGTTCACCCCTCCACTTT.